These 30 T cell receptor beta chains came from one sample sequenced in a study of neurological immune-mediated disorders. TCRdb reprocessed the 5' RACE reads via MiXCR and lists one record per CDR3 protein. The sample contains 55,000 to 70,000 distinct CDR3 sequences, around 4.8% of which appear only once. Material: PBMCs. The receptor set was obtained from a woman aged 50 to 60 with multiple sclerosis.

The CDR3 reads CASSLKRGHQYF. Here the CDR3 DNA reads TGTGCCAGCAGCTTAAAACGGGGACATCAGTACTTC. This rearrangement joins TRBV7-8 to TRBJ2-4; D may be TRBD1 (6 bases). Trimming cost V 2 bases and J 12 bases, with 11 bases left between them. The CDR3 runs 12 residues. Germline V gene data show CDR1 as SGHVS and CDR2 as FQNEAQ.

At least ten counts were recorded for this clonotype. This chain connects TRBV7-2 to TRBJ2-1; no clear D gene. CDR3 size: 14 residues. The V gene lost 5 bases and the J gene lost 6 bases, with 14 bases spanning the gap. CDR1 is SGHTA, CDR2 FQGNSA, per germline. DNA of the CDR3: TGTGCCAGCAGCGTGGACCTCTTTTCCAATGAGCAGTTCTTC. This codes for CASSVDLFSNEQFF.

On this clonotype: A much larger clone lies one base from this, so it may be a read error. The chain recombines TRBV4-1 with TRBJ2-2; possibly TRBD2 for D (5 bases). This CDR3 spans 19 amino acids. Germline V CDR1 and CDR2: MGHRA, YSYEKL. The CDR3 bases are TGCGCCAGCAGCCAAGATTTTGTATCAGGTCTCGGGAACACCGTGGAGCTGTTTTTT. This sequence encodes CASSQDFVSGLGNTVELFF.

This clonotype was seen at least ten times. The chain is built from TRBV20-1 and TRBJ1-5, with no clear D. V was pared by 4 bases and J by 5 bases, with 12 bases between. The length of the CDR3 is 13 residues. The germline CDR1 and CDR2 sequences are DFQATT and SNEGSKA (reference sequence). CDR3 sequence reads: CSATGDEDQPQHF. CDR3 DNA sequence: TGCAGTGCTACCGGGGATGAGGATCAGCCCCAGCATTTT.

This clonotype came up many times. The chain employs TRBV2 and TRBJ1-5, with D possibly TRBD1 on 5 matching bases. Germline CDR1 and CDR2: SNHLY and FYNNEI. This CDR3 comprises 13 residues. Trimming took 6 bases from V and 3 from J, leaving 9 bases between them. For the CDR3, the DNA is TGTGCCAGCAGGGGGCAGCCCAATCAGCCCCAGCATTTT. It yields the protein CASRGQPNQPQHF.

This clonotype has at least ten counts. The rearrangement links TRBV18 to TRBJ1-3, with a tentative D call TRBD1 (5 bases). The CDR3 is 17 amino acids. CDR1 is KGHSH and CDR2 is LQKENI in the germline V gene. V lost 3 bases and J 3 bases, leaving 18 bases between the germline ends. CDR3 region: CASSPKEARGSGNTIYF. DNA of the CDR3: TGTGCCAGCTCACCCAAGGAAGCAAGGGGTAGTGGAAACACCATATATTTT.

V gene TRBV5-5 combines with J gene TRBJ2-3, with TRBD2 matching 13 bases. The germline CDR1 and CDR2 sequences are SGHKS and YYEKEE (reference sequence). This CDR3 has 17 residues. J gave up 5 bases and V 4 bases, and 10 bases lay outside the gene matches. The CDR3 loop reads CASSESLTSGGKDTQYF. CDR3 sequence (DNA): TGTGCCAGCAGCGAATCCTTGACTAGCGGGGGGAAAGATACGCAGTATTTT.

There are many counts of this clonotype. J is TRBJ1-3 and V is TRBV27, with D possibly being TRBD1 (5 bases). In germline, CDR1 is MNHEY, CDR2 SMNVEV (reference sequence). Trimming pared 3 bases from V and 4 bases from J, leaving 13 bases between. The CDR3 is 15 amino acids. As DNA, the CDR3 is TGTGCCAGCAGTTTCGATCCAGGGCCCGGAAACACCATATATTTT. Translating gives CASSFDPGPGNTIYF.

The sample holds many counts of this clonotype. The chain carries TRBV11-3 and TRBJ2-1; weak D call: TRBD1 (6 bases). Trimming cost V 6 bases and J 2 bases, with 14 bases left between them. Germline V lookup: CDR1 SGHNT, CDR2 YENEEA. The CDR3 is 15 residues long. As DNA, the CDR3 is TGTGCCAGCAGACCAACAGGGATCGCCTACAATGAGCAGTTCTTC. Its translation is CASRPTGIAYNEQFF.

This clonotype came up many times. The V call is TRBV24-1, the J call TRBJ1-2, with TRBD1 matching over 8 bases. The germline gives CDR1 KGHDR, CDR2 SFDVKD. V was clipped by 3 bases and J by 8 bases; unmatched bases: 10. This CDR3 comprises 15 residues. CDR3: CATSDQRTGMKGYTF. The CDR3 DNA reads TGTGCCACCAGTGATCAGAGGACAGGGATGAAAGGCTACACCTTC.

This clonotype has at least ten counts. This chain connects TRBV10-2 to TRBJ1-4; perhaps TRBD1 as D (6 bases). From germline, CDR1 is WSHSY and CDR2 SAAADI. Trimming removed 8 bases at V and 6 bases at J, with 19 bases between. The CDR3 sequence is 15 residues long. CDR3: CASVNDRDTDEKLFF. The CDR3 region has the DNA TGCGCCAGCGTCAACGACCGGGACACAGATGAAAAACTGTTTTTT.

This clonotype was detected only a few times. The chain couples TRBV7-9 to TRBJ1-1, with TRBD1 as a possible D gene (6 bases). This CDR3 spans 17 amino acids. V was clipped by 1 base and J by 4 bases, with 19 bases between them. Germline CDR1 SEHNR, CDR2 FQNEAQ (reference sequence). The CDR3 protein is CASSLDGWGAGRTEAFF. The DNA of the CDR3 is TGTGCCAGCAGCTTAGATGGTTGGGGGGCTGGTCGCACTGAAGCTTTCTTT.

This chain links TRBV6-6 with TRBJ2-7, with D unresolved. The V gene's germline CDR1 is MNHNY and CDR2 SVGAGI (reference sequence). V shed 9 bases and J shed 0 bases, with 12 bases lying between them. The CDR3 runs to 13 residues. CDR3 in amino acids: CASSWGSSYEQYF. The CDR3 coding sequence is TGTGCCAGTTCCTGGGGTAGCTCCTACGAGCAGTACTTC.

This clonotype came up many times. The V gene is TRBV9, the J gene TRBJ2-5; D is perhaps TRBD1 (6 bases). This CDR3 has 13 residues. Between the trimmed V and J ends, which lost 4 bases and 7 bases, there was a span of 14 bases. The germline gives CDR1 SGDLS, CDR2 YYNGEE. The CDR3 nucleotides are TGTGCCAGCAGCTCCATCCTGGGGGCGACCCAGTACTTC. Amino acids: CASSSILGATQYF.

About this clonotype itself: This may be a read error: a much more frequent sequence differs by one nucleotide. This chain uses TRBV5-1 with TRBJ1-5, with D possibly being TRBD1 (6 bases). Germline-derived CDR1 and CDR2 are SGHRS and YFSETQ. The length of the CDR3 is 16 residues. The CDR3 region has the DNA TGCACCAGCAGCTTGGAGGGGGGCGCGGGCAATCAGCCCCAGCATTTT. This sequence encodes CTSSLEGGAGNQPQHF.

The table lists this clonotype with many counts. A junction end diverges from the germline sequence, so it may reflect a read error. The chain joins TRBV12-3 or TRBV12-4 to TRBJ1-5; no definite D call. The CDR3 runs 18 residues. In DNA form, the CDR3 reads TGTGCCAGCAGTTTTTGGGCAGGCCTACCGTTCCTAAATCAGCCCCAGAATTTT. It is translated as CASSFWAGLPFLNQPQNF.

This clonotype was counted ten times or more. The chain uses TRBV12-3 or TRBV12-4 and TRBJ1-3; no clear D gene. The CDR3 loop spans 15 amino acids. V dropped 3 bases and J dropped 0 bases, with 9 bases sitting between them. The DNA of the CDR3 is TGTGCCAGCAGTTTCAACGGCGGCTCTGGAAACACCATATATTTT. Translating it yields CASSFNGGSGNTIYF.

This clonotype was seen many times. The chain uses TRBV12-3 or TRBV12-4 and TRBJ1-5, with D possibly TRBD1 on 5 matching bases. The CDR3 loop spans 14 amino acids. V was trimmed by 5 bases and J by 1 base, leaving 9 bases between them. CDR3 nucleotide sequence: TGTGCCAGCAGTCAGGGTCAAAGCAATCAGCCCCAGCATTTT. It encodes CASSQGQSNQPQHF.

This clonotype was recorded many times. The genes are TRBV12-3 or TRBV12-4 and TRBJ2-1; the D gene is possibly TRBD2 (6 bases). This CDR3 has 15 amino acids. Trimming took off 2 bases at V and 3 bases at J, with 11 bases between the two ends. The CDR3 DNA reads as TGTGCCAGCAGTTTAAAGCGGGTGTTCTACAATGAGCAGTTCTTC. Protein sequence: CASSLKRVFYNEQFF.

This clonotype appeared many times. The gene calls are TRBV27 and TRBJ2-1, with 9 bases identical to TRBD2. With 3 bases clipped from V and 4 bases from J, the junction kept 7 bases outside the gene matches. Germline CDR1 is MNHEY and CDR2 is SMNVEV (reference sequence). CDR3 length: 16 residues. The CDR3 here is CASSFLLAGNYNEQFF. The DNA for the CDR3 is TGTGCCAGCAGTTTCCTCCTAGCGGGGAATTACAATGAGCAGTTCTTC.

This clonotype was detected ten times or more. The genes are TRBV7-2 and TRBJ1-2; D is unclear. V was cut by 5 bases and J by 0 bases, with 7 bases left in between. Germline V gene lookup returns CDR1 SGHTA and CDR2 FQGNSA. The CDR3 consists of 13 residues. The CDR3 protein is CASSPVPNYGYTF. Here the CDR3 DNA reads TGTGCCAGCAGCCCCGTCCCTAACTATGGCTACACCTTC.

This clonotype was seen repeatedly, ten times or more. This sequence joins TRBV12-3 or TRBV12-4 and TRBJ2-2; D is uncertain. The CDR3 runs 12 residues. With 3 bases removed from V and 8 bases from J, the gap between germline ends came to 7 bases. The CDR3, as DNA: TGTGCCAGCAGTTTCCTTGTTGGGGAGCTGTTTTTT. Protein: CASSFLVGELFF.

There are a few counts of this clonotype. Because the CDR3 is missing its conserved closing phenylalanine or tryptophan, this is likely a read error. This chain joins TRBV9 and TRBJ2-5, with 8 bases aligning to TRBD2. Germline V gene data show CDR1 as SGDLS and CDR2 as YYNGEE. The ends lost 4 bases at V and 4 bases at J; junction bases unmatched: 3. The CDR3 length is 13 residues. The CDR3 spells CASSFAGGETQYN. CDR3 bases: TGTGCCAGCAGCTTCGCGGGGGGAGAGACCCAGTACAAC.

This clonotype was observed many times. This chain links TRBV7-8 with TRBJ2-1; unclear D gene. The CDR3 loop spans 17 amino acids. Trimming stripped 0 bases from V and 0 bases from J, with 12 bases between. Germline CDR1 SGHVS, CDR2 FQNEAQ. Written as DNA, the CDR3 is TGTGCCAGCAGCTTAGCTGCCCACCGCAACTCCTACAATGAGCAGTTCTTC. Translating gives CASSLAAHRNSYNEQFF.

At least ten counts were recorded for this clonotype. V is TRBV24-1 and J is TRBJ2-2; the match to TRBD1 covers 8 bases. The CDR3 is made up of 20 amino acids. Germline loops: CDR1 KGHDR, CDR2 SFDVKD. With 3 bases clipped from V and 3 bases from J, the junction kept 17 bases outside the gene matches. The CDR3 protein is CATSDKATYRDRKDTGELFF. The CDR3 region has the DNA TGTGCCACCAGTGATAAAGCTACATACCGGGACAGGAAGGACACCGGGGAGCTGTTTTTT.

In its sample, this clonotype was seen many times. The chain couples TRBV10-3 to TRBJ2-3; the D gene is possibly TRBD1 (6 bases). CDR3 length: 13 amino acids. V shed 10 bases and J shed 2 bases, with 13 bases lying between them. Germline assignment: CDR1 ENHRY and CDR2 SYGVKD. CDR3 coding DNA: TGTGCCACACACAGGGACCCCACAGATACGCAGTATTTT. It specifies CATHRDPTDTQYF.

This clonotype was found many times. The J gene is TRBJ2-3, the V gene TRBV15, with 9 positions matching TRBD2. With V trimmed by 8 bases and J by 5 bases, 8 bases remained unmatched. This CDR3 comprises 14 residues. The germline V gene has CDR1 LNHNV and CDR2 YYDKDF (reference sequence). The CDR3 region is CATSGGGAGDTQYF. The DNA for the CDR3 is TGTGCCACCTCGGGCGGGGGGGCCGGAGATACGCAGTATTTT.

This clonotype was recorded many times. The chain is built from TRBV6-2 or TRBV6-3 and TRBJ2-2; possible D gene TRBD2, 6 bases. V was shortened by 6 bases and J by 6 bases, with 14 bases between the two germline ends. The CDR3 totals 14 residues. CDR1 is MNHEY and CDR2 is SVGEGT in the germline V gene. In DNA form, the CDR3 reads TGTGCCAGCAGCCACAGACTAGAATCCGGGGAGCTGTTTTTT. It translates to CASSHRLESGELFF.

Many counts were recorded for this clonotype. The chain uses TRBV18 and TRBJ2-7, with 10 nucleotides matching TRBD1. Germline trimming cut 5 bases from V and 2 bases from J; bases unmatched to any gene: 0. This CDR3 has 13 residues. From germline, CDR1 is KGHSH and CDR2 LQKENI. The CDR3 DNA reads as TGTGCCAGCTCAGGACAGGGGGCCTACGAGCAGTACTTC. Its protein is CASSGQGAYEQYF.

As DNA, the CDR3 is TGTGCCAGCAGTTTGAACACCGGGGAGCTGTTTTTT. Its protein product is CASSLNTGELFF. The chain employs TRBV12-3 or TRBV12-4 and TRBJ2-2; no firm D call. This CDR3 has 12 amino acids. Trimming cost V 3 bases and J 1 base, with 0 bases left between them.